Below, 7 T cell receptor beta chains from the same sample are listed, as sequenced in a study of blood T cell repertoires in COVID-19. Method: immunoSEQ multiplex PCR; TCRdb's copy keeps in-frame clones and lacks some. The profile shows 150,000 to 200,000 clones, 85% of them singletons. Sequenced input: peripheral blood. These receptors came from a woman older than 75 with COVID-19, enrolled during active disease.

The chain links TRBV5-1 to TRBJ1-2; perhaps TRBD1 as D (5 bases). Germline CDR1 reads SGHRS; CDR2 reads YFSETQ. V lost 6 bases to trimming and J lost 4 bases, with 16 bases between them. The CDR3 is made up of 14 amino acids. The CDR3 spells CASTWVTGSYGYTF. For the CDR3, the DNA is TGCGCCAGCACCTGGGTAACAGGCTCCTATGGCTACACCTTC.

The table lists this clone with a count of one. The chain joins TRBV10-1 to TRBJ1-6, with TRBD1 identical over 7 bases. CDR1 and CDR2 from the germline V gene are WNHNN and SYGVQD (reference sequence). Trimming removed 5 bases from V and 15 bases from J; junction bases left unmatched: 10. This CDR3 region has 13 residues. The CDR3 nucleotides are TGCGCCAGCAGTCCTACCCGGACAGGAAACCTCCACTTT. Its translation: CASSPTRTGNLHF.

The chain combines TRBV2 with TRBJ2-5, with a weak D call TRBD2 (5 bases). The germline CDR1 and CDR2 sequences are SNHLY and FYNNEI. The CDR3 loop spans 14 amino acids. V gave up 2 bases and J gave up 2 bases, with 9 bases separating them. This CDR3 reads CASSERAVQETQYF. CDR3 nucleotide sequence: TGTGCCAGCAGTGAACGAGCGGTACAAGAGACCCAGTACTTC.

In its sample, this clone was seen once. The J gene is TRBJ2-2, the V gene TRBV9, with a tentative D call TRBD1 (6 bases). CDR3 length: 15 residues. Trimming cost V 3 bases and J 3 bases, with 12 bases left between them. The V gene's germline CDR1 is SGDLS and CDR2 YYNGEE. This CDR3 reads CASSEGGKHTGELFF. The CDR3 DNA sequence: TGTGCCAGCAGCGAAGGGGGAAAACACACCGGGGAGCTGTTTTTT. Combining the CDR3 with reference TRBV9 and TRBJ2-2 gives the whole variable domain DSGVTQTPKHLITATGQRVTLRCSPRSGDLSVYWYQQSLDQGLQFLIQYYNGEERAKGNILERFSAQQFPDLHSELNLSSLELGDSALYFCASSEGGKHTGELFFGEGSRLTVL.

The rearrangement links TRBV3-1 (or the pseudogene TRBV3-2) to TRBJ1-2; D is uncertain. This CDR3 region has 15 residues. V was cut by 3 bases and J by 4 bases, with 15 bases left in between. Germline V gene lookup returns CDR1 LGHDT and CDR2 YNNKEL (reference sequence). CDR3 in amino acids: CASSHRGLDSYGYTF. Here the CDR3 DNA reads TGTGCCAGCAGCCATAGAGGACTGGATAGCTATGGCTACACCTTC.

This rearrangement joins TRBV7-9 to TRBJ2-2; 7 bases fit TRBD1. This CDR3 has 17 amino acids. The germline gives CDR1 SEHNR, CDR2 FQNEAQ (reference sequence). Trimming removed 4 bases from V and 2 bases from J; junction bases left unmatched: 10. CDR3 sequence: CASSWAWDRQNTGELFF. CDR3 nucleotide sequence: TGTGCCAGCAGCTGGGCGTGGGACAGACAAAACACCGGGGAGCTGTTTTTT.

The V and J genes are TRBV11-3 and TRBJ2-1, with TRBD2 matching 7 bases. The CDR3 is made up of 15 amino acids. The V segment lost 2 bases and the J segment 4 bases; nucleotides outside the gene matches: 5. Germline V gene data show CDR1 as SGHNT and CDR2 as YENEEA. CDR3: CASSLTGGSYNEQFF. For the CDR3, the DNA is TGTGCCAGCAGCTTAACTGGCGGGAGTTACAATGAGCAGTTCTTC.